This T cell receptor beta chain appears in the sequencing data of a study of cytomegalovirus exposure and HLA in healthy donors. About the study: Across around 400 genotyped donors, about 86% landed in the Caucasian-associated ancestry cluster.

With 60 Vbeta and 13 Jbeta primers, the PCR was carried out. Clones were read by immunoSEQ multiplex PCR, and TCRdb kept only the in-frame ones, dropping some. This sample has about 210,000 clones, with about 88% found just once. This CDR3 is 15 amino acids long. About this clone: Its antigen is not identified.

Study outcomes and limitations: HLA alleles showed associations with about 17,000 TCR beta sequences in a later analysis, at a 0.05 false discovery rate. Near-uniform donor sequencing depth was presumed by presence/absence analyses.

The chain is built from TRBV21-1 and TRBJ2-7; the table's D call TRBD1 went unverified against the DNA. TRBV21-1 is a pseudogene locus. The sample comprised PBMCs. The clonotype originates from a woman aged 25 to 39 in good health and CMV-seronegative. This CDR3 is CASSKGQGAKNEQYF. The CDR3 DNA sequence: TGTGCCAGCAGCAAGGGACAGGGGGCTAAAAACGAGCAGTACTTC.